This section outlines one T cell receptor (beta chain) sequence together with its context. Its antigen is still unknown. This sample stems from a study of shared clonotypes between healthy human individuals. Study-level points and caveats: Despite large depth, rarefaction showed incomplete sorted-subset sequencing.

Deletions cut 6 bases from V and 4 bases from J, with 16 bases between. The CDR3 runs to 15 residues. From germline, CDR1 is MNHEY and CDR2 SMNVEV (reference sequence). The data were produced by immunoSEQ multiplex PCR, yet TCRdb's version contains in-frame clones alone and is incomplete. Found here are over a million clones, approximately 98% of them singletons; the top ten hold approximately 0.45%. J is TRBJ2-1 and V is TRBV27; TRBD1 might be the D (5 bases). This clonotype was sampled from a young man in good health. Sample: naive CD4+ T cells sorted from blood. Subset here: CD45RA+ positively selected. DNA for the CDR3: TGTGCCAGCAGGATGGACAAGGGCGGATACAATGAGCAGTTCTTC. It is translated as CASRMDKGGYNEQFF.